This TCR beta chain was profiled in a study of blood T cell repertoires in COVID-19. Study-level background: Acute-phase and convalescent COVID-19 samples originated in the United States, Italy and Spain.

Trimming took off 2 bases at V and 2 bases at J, with 4 bases between the two ends. The germline CDR1 and CDR2 sequences are MNHEY and SVGEGT. The CDR3 totals 12 residues. This clone came up once. The identical CDR3 is also encoded by other nucleotide sequences in the sample. Clones were read by immunoSEQ multiplex PCR, and TCRdb kept only the in-frame ones, dropping some. The sample lists about 400,000 clones, roughly nine tenths occurring once. Sample: peripheral blood. The chain is built from TRBV6-2 or TRBV6-3 and TRBJ2-7; no reliable D call. The TCR originated in a middle-aged man with acute or convalescent COVID-19. As DNA, the CDR3 is TGTGCCAGCAGTTACCCAGCCTACGAGCAGTACTTC. Translation gives CASSYPAYEQYF.